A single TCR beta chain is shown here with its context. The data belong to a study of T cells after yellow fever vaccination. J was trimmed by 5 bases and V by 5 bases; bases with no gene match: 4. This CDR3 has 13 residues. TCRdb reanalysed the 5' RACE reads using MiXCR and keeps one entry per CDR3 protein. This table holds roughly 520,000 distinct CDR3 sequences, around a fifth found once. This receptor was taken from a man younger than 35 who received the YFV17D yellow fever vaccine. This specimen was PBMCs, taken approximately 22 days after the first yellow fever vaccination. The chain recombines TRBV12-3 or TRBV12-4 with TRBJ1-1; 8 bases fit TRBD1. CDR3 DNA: TGTGCCAGCAGTCAGGGGGCTGGGACTGAAGCTTTCTTT. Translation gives CASSQGAGTEAFF.